This TCR beta chain was recovered during a study of blood T cell repertoires in COVID-19. The CDR3 consists of 15 residues. The germline V gene has CDR1 MNHEY and CDR2 SVGAGI. V dropped 6 bases and J dropped 3; count of bases not matched to a gene: 6. Original analysis: Using reference gene primer amplification, nucleated cell counts were estimated. Data came from immunoSEQ multiplex PCR; TCRdb stores just in-frame clones and leaves some out. The DNA was the basis for D and trimming; V, J and clone size are from that table. The sample contains around 230,000 clones, roughly 85% of which appear only once.

Sequencing was done on a sample of peripheral blood. This receptor was taken from a man aged 50 or older with COVID-19, enrolled during active disease. The chain links TRBV6-5 to TRBJ1-4; 8 bases are a match to TRBD1. CDR3 nucleotides: TGTGCCAGCAGGAGACAGGGGTCGGCTAATGAAAAACTGTTTTTT. This translates into CASRRQGSANEKLFF.